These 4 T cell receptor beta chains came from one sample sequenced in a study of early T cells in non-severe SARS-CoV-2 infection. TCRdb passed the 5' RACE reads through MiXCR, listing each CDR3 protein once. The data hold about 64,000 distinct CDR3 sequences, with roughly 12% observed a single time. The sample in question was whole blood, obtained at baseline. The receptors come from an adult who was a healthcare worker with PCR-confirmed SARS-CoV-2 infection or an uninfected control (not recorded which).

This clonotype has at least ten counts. CDR3 in amino acids: CSARGRSDYNSPLHF. In nucleotides, the CDR3 is TGCAGTGCTAGAGGCCGATCAGACTATAATTCACCCCTCCACTTT. V gene TRBV20-1 combines with J gene TRBJ1-6; the D is unclear. This CDR3 is 15 amino acids long. Germline V gene data show CDR1 as DFQATT and CDR2 as SNEGSKA (reference sequence). V lost 1 base to trimming and J lost 3 bases, with 10 bases between them.

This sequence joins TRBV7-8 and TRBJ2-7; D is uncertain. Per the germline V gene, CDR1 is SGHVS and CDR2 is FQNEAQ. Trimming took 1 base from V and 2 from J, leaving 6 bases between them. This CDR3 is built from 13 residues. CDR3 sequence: CASSLVGTYEQYF. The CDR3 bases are TGTGCCAGCAGCTTAGTTGGGACCTACGAGCAGTACTTC.

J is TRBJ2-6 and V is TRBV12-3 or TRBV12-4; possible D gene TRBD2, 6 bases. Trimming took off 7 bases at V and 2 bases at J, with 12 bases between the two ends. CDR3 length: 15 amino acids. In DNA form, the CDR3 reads TGTGCCAGCATCCCGGGGGAGCCTGGGGCCAACGTCCTGACTTTC. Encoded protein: CASIPGEPGANVLTF.

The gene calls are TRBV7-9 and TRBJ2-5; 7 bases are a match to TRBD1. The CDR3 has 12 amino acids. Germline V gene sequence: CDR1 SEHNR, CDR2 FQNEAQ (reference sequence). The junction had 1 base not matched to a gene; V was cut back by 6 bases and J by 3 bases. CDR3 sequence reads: CASRTGEETQYF. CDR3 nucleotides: TGTGCCAGCAGAACAGGGGAAGAGACCCAGTACTTC. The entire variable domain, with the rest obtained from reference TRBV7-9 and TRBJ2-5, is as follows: DTGVSQNPRHKITKRGQNVTFRCDPISEHNRLYWYRQTLGQGPEFLTYFQNEAQLEKSRLLSDRFSAERPKGSFSTLEIQRTEQGDSAMYLCASRTGEETQYFGPGTRLLVL.